The 32 T cell receptor beta chains below come from one sample, sequenced in a study of monozygotic twins with inflammatory bowel disease. TCRdb reworked the 5' RACE reads into one entry per CDR3 protein, no DNA. The listing contains some 440,000 distinct CDR3 sequences. What was sequenced was blood. The source is a human donor with ulcerative colitis or Crohn's disease, or a healthy co-twin of an affected twin (not recorded which).

The chain joins TRBV5-1 to TRBJ2-3. The CDR3 runs to 14 residues. Per germline, CDR1 SGHRS and CDR2 YFSETQ. This CDR3 reads CASSLSLFRDTQYF.

The chain is built from TRBV19 and TRBJ2-2; TCRdb indicates TRBD2, and absent DNA this call remains unverified. The germline V gene encodes CDR1 LNHDA and CDR2 SQIVND (reference sequence). The CDR3 sequence is 14 residues long. The CDR3 protein is CASSDGGLPGELFF.

This chain uses TRBV5-1 with TRBJ1-1. CDR1 is SGHRS and CDR2 is YFSETQ in the germline V gene. The CDR3 has 12 residues. The CDR3 sequence is CASGVGNTEAFF.

The chain uses TRBV20-1 and TRBJ2-4; TCRdb gives TRBD2 as the D gene, but with no DNA this cannot be confirmed. CDR3 length: 18 amino acids. Germline loops: CDR1 DFQATT, CDR2 SNEGSKA (reference sequence). The CDR3 reads CSARDRISGTPAKNIQYF.

V and J are TRBV6-1 and TRBJ2-3; TCRdb designates TRBD1, a call that cannot be tested without DNA. The CDR3 covers 15 residues. CDR1 and CDR2 from the germline V gene are MNHNS and SASEGT. The CDR3 spells CASSPGRGRTDTQYF.

This sequence joins TRBV10-3 and TRBJ1-1; TCRdb gives TRBD1 as the D gene, but with no DNA this cannot be confirmed. The V gene's germline CDR1 is ENHRY and CDR2 SYGVKD. This CDR3 region has 13 residues. The chain's CDR3 is CAISEHRATEAFF.

This rearrangement joins TRBV15 to TRBJ2-1; TCRdb's assignment of TRBD2 cannot be checked, as there is no DNA. This CDR3 contains 16 residues. Germline V CDR1 and CDR2: LNHNV, YYDKDF (reference sequence). CDR3 sequence reads: CATSLTGASGLNEQFF.

J is TRBJ2-7 and V is TRBV7-2. The CDR3 contains 14 residues. Germline values: CDR1 SGHTA, CDR2 FQGNSA. The CDR3 reads CASSLAEYSYEQYF. The complete variable domain, with remaining parts taken from reference TRBV7-2 and TRBJ2-7, reads GAGVSQSPSNKVTEKGKDVELRCDPISGHTALYWYRQSLGQGLEFLIYFQGNSAPDKSGLPSDRFSAERTGGSVSTLTIQRTQQEDSAVYLCASSLAEYSYEQYFGPGTRLTVT.

V is TRBV5-1 and J is TRBJ2-7; TCRdb reports TRBD2, a call that lacks DNA to check it against. Germline CDR1 reads SGHRS; CDR2 reads YFSETQ. The CDR3 extends over 15 amino acids. The CDR3 sequence: CASGTGTSGQYEQYF.

J is TRBJ2-1 and V is TRBV4-2; TCRdb's assignment of TRBD1 cannot be checked, as there is no DNA. From germline, CDR1 is LGHNA and CDR2 YNFKEQ. The CDR3 runs to 17 residues. The CDR3 is CASSQDIRAAAYNEQFF.

The V and J genes are TRBV5-1 and TRBJ2-3; the TRBD1 assignment by TCRdb is unverifiable without DNA. CDR1 is SGHRS and CDR2 is YFSETQ in the germline V gene. This CDR3 is built from 15 residues. The CDR3 protein is CASSLERGSTDTQYF.

The chain joins TRBV7-2 to TRBJ2-1; the D call of TRBD1 rests on TCRdb alone, since no DNA is present to check it. CDR3 length equals 17 residues. CDR1 and CDR2 (germline): SGHTA, FQGNSA. The CDR3 protein is CASSLGTPRRSYNEQFF.

This chain links TRBV6-6 with TRBJ2-3; TCRdb picks TRBD1, but there is no DNA to check that call. CDR1 is MNHNY and CDR2 is SVGAGI in the germline V gene (reference sequence). The CDR3 runs 14 residues. This CDR3 is CASRDRGHSEPQYF.

The chain links TRBV19 to TRBJ1-2; with no DNA, the TCRdb D assignment of TRBD1 cannot be verified. This CDR3 has 15 amino acids. Per germline, CDR1 LNHDA and CDR2 SQIVND (reference sequence). This chain's CDR3 is CASSIAGTGAYGYTF.

The CDR3 protein is CASSLSGYFTDTQYF. The genes are TRBV5-1 and TRBJ2-3; TCRdb's assignment of TRBD2 cannot be checked, as there is no DNA. Per germline, CDR1 SGHRS and CDR2 YFSETQ. CDR3 size: 15 residues. Full variable domain (missing parts from reference TRBV5-1 and TRBJ2-3): KAGVTQTPRYLIKTRGQQVTLSCSPISGHRSVSWYQQTPGQGLQFLFEYFSETQRNKGNFPGRFSGRQFSNSRSEMNVSTLELGDSALYLCASSLSGYFTDTQYFGPGTRLTVL.

The V call is TRBV20-1, the J call TRBJ2-6. The CDR3 covers 15 residues. Germline values: CDR1 DFQATT, CDR2 SNEGSKA (reference sequence). The CDR3 region is CSARIGFSGANVLTF.

This chain joins TRBV2 and TRBJ2-7; TCRdb designates TRBD1, a call that cannot be tested without DNA. The CDR3 is 13 residues long. Germline V CDR1 and CDR2: SNHLY, FYNNEI. CDR3 protein: CASIFDRLYEQYF. The full variable domain, rest sourced from reference TRBV2 and TRBJ2-7, is EPEVTQTPSHQVTQMGQEVILRCVPISNHLYFYWYRQILGQKVEFLVSFYNNEISEKSEIFDDQFSVERPDGSNFTLKIRSTKLEDSAMYFCASIFDRLYEQYFGPGTRLTVT.

The chain combines TRBV4-2 with TRBJ2-3; with no DNA, the TCRdb D assignment of TRBD1 cannot be verified. The CDR3 extends over 19 amino acids. CDR1 and CDR2 (germline): LGHNA, YNFKEQ. CDR3 residues: CASSQEREGAGAYTDTQYF.

V gene TRBV7-2 combines with J gene TRBJ2-3; checking the TCRdb D call of TRBD2 is not possible without DNA. The CDR3 runs 15 residues. Germline-derived CDR1 and CDR2 are SGHTA and FQGNSA. The CDR3 is CASSGGLAGLDTQYF.

The gene calls are TRBV7-3 and TRBJ2-2. The CDR3 runs to 13 residues. The germline V gene encodes CDR1 SGHTA and CDR2 FQGTGA. The CDR3 is CASSLVSTGELFF.

CDR3: CASRDRNQPQHF. The chain links TRBV6-1 to TRBJ1-5. The CDR3 is 12 residues long. CDR1 and CDR2 from the germline V gene are MNHNS and SASEGT.

This rearrangement joins TRBV19 to TRBJ1-2. The CDR3 contains 13 residues. Germline CDR1 reads LNHDA; CDR2 reads SQIVND (reference sequence). The CDR3 sequence is CASSIKGGYGYTF. Looking up the rest from reference TRBV19 and TRBJ1-2 gives the full variable domain: DGGITQSPKYLFRKEGQNVTLSCEQNLNHDAMYWYRQDPGQGLRLIYYSQIVNDFQKGDIAEGYSVSREKKESFPLTVTSAQKNPTAFYLCASSIKGGYGYTFGSGTRLTVV.

This chain links TRBV6-2 or TRBV6-3 with TRBJ1-2. The CDR3 has 15 residues. CDR1 is MNHEY and CDR2 is SVGEGT in the germline V gene. CDR3 residues: CASTKASAQDYGYTF.

J is TRBJ2-1 and V is TRBV5-1; TCRdb selects TRBD1, and the lack of DNA leaves this call unchecked. This CDR3 has 15 amino acids. Germline V lookup: CDR1 SGHRS, CDR2 YFSETQ. CDR3 amino acids: CASSLWVNRGNEQFF.

The chain carries TRBV12-3 or TRBV12-4 and TRBJ2-7. The CDR3 extends over 13 amino acids. CDR3 region: CASSSTRAYEQYF.

The chain joins TRBV4-3 to TRBJ2-3. CDR1 and CDR2 (germline): LGHNA, YSLEER. This CDR3 contains 16 residues. CDR3 sequence: CASSQEGLGNTDTQYF.

The chain combines TRBV20-1 with TRBJ2-2; without DNA, the TCRdb call of TRBD1 cannot be checked. The CDR3 has 15 amino acids. Germline lookup yields CDR1 DFQATT and CDR2 SNEGSKA (reference sequence). This chain's CDR3 is CSAPRSGGSTGELFF.

This chain uses TRBV5-1 with TRBJ2-1; as DNA is missing, the TRBD1 call by TCRdb cannot be tested. CDR1 and CDR2 from the germline V gene are SGHRS and YFSETQ. The CDR3 is made up of 11 amino acids. CDR3 region: CASGREHEQFF. The full variable domain, its missing parts supplied by reference TRBV5-1 and TRBJ2-1, is KAGVTQTPRYLIKTRGQQVTLSCSPISGHRSVSWYQQTPGQGLQFLFEYFSETQRNKGNFPGRFSGRQFSNSRSEMNVSTLELGDSALYLCASGREHEQFFGPGTRLTVL.

This sequence joins TRBV19 and TRBJ1-1; TCRdb lists TRBD1, though no DNA is available to test this call. Looked up from germline, CDR1 is LNHDA and CDR2 is SQIVND (reference sequence). The CDR3 runs 19 residues. The CDR3 sequence is CASSIIGRGTGGGGTEAFF.

CDR3 in amino acids: CASSWAHAGQVGELFF. The chain employs TRBV6-5 and TRBJ2-2; TCRdb indicates TRBD1, and absent DNA this call remains unverified. This CDR3 is 16 amino acids long. Germline CDR1 is MNHEY and CDR2 is SVGAGI.

This rearrangement joins TRBV27 to TRBJ1-5; the D call of TRBD1 rests on TCRdb alone, since no DNA is present to check it. The CDR3 is 14 residues long. In germline, CDR1 is MNHEY, CDR2 SMNVEV (reference sequence). CDR3: CASWGQNSNQPQHF.

This chain uses TRBV5-1 with TRBJ1-6; TCRdb names TRBD1, which stays unverified in the absence of DNA. The length of the CDR3 is 14 residues. The germline CDR1 and CDR2 sequences are SGHRS and YFSETQ. The CDR3 region is CASSLGPGNSPLHF.